These 23 T cell receptor beta chains originate from one sample sequenced in a study of T cells in women clearing cervical HPV infection. TCRdb's copy holds only in-frame clones and misses some; the assay was immunoSEQ multiplex PCR. In total, the table holds tens of thousands of clones. Sequenced: blood buffy coat. These receptors were taken from a woman between 18 and 70 years old with a cervical HPV16 infection that either progressed to CIN3+ or cleared (not recorded which).

Details on this clone: The CDR3 end is not reached by the read, which stops 3 residues before it; the germline J gene fills it in. The chain combines TRBV10-2 with TRBJ1-5; D remains ambiguous. The CDR3 totals 13 residues. Germline V gene lookup returns CDR1 WSHSY and CDR2 SAAADI. The V end lost 8 bases, the J end lost 5 bases, and 13 bases lay between the germline ends. This chain's CDR3 is CASRIGQDQPQHF. CDR3 bases read: TGCGCCAGCCGAATAGGGCAAGATCAGCCC.

Details on this clone: The DNA ends 3 residues before the CDR3 does, and the rest of the CDR3 is filled in from the germline J gene. The J gene is TRBJ2-1, the V gene TRBV5-1; a weak D match, TRBD2 (6 bases). This CDR3 contains 15 residues. The germline V gene has CDR1 SGHRS and CDR2 YFSETQ. The V gene lost 4 bases and the J gene lost 0 bases, with 11 bases spanning the gap. CDR3: CASSASGGSYNEQFF. CDR3 DNA (partial): TGCGCCAGCAGCGCCTCCGGGGGCTCCTACAATGAG.

Comment on this clone: The read ends 3 residues before the CDR3 terminus; that terminus is restored from the germline J gene. The chain couples TRBV7-9 to TRBJ1-4; 8 nucleotides agree with TRBD1. CDR1 and CDR2 (germline): SEHNR, FQNEAQ (reference sequence). V lost 5 bases to trimming and J lost 8 bases; unmatched junction nucleotides: 4. The CDR3 is made up of 13 amino acids. The CDR3 loop reads CASSQGAREKLFF. The CDR3 DNA, read in part, is TGTGCCAGCAGCCAGGGGGCTCGGGAAAAA.

A note on this clone: The read terminates 3 residues before the CDR3 end, so the remaining end is supplied by the germline J gene. The chain is built from TRBV13 and TRBJ2-7; the D is unclear. The CDR3 has 13 amino acids. CDR1 and CDR2 (germline): PRHDT, FYEKMQ (reference sequence). V was pared by 3 bases and J by 1 base, with 7 bases between. Partial CDR3 DNA: TGTGCCAGCAGCTTCGGTACTTCCTACGAG. This translates into CASSFGTSYE. The CDR3 in its entirety is CASSFGTSYEQYF. Combining the CDR3 with reference TRBV13 and TRBJ2-7 gives the whole variable domain AAGVIQSPRHLIKEKRETATLKCYPIPRHDTVYWYQQGPGQDPQFLISFYEKMQSDKGSIPDRFSAQQFSDYHSELNMSSLELGDSALYFCASSFGTSYEQYFGPGTRLTVT.

Comments on this clone: The read ends 3 residues before the CDR3 terminus; that terminus is restored from the germline J gene. The chain recombines TRBV7-9 with TRBJ1-1; TRBD1 aligns across 8 bases. There are 13 residues in the CDR3. Per germline, CDR1 SEHNR and CDR2 FQNEAQ (reference sequence). Partial CDR3 DNA: TGTGCCAGCAGCTTCCCAGGGGGCTTTGAG. Residues: CASSFPGGFE. The CDR3 in full is CASSFPGGFEAFF. The full variable domain, in which reference TRBV7-9 and TRBJ1-1 provide the parts outside the CDR3, is DTGVSQNPRHKITKRGQNVTFRCDPISEHNRLYWYRQTLGQGPEFLTYFQNEAQLEKSRLLSDRFSAERPKGSFSTLEIQRTEQGDSAMYLCASSFPGGFEAFFGQGTRLTVV.

On this clone itself: The read falls 3 residues short of the CDR3 end, and the missing part is taken from the germline J gene. The chain employs TRBV6-1 and TRBJ1-6, with a possible D match to TRBD1 (5 bases). Germline loops: CDR1 MNHNS, CDR2 SASEGT. Trimming shortened V by 0 bases and J by 7 bases, and 16 bases separated the two germline ends. The CDR3 is 17 amino acids. The covered CDR3 bases are TGTGCCAGCAGTGAAGCAGGGGAGGGAACGGGAAATTCACCC. It translates to CASSEAGEGTGNSP. The complete CDR3 sequence is CASSEAGEGTGNSPLHF.

Note on this clone: The read falls 3 residues short of the CDR3 end, and the missing part is taken from the germline J gene. V usage is TRBV19 and J usage is TRBJ1-5, with D tentatively TRBD1 (5 bases). V shed 10 bases and J shed 7 bases, with 26 bases lying between them. CDR3 length: 16 amino acids. Germline V gives CDR1 LNHDA, CDR2 SQIVND (reference sequence). CDR3: CATGGGLGDLKQPQHF. CDR3 DNA (partial): TGTGCCACCGGGGGGGGACTGGGGGACCTCAAACAGCCC.

In the case of this clone: The read stops 3 residues short of the end of the CDR3; the missing end is completed from the germline J gene. V and J are TRBV5-4 and TRBJ2-1; the match to TRBD1 covers 11 bases. With 4 bases clipped from V and 5 bases from J, the junction kept 2 bases outside the gene matches. This CDR3 contains 14 residues. In germline, CDR1 is SGHNT, CDR2 YYREEE (reference sequence). The CDR3 protein is CASSKDRGHNEQFF. The CDR3 bases that were read are TGTGCCAGCAGCAAGGACAGGGGGCACAATGAG.

Remarks on this clone: The CDR3 is cut off 3 residues early in the read; its end comes from the germline J gene. This chain uses TRBV28 with TRBJ2-7; 7 nucleotides line up with TRBD2. V lost 3 bases, J lost 2 bases, and 7 bases stayed unmatched. The CDR3 runs 15 residues. The germline V gene encodes CDR1 MDHEN and CDR2 SYDVKM. The sequenced CDR3 bases are TGTGCCAGCAGTTTTTCCGGGACTATGACCTACGAG. Amino acids: CASSFSGTMTYE. The complete CDR3 reads CASSFSGTMTYEQYF.

Partial CDR3 DNA: TGTGCCAGCAGCCTCAGGGGTAGTTGGGCGAACACCGGGGAG. It translates to CASSLRGSWANTGE. The whole CDR3 sequence is CASSLRGSWANTGELFF. V usage is TRBV7-6 and J usage is TRBJ2-2; the D gene is possibly TRBD1 (6 bases). The CDR3 extends 3 residues past the end of the read, so its final part is completed from the germline J gene. The CDR3 is 17 residues long. Per the germline V gene, CDR1 is SGHVS and CDR2 is FNYEAQ. The V and J ends lost 5 bases and 0 bases respectively, with 16 bases between them.

In terms of frequency, this clone is medium-sized. CDR3 DNA (partial): TGTGCCAGCAGCTTAGTCGGAGGGGGCACAGATACG. This gives the protein CASSLVGGGTDT. The complete CDR3 protein is CASSLVGGGTDTQYF. The chain uses TRBV11-2 and TRBJ2-3, with D perhaps matching TRBD2 (6 bases). The missing CDR3 end, 3 residues past where the read stops, is filled in from the germline J gene. Trimming pared 1 base from V and 1 base from J, leaving 9 bases between. The germline V gene has CDR1 SGHAT and CDR2 FQNNGV. This CDR3 contains 15 residues.

The CDR3 bases that were read are TGCAGCGTTGATCCCAGGGGGGTTGGTACTGAA. This gives the protein CSVDPRGVGTE. The complete CDR3 protein is CSVDPRGVGTEAFF. J is TRBJ1-1 and V is TRBV29-1; 7 bases align to TRBD1. The read comes to an end 3 residues before the CDR3 does, leaving the germline J gene to fill in the end. Germline values: CDR1 SQVTM, CDR2 ANQGSEA. After removal of 3 bases from V and 5 bases from J, the junction contained 9 bases not matched to a gene. This CDR3 contains 14 residues.

Points on this clone: With the read ending 3 residues before the CDR3 end, the germline J gene is used to fill in that end. V usage is TRBV5-1 and J usage is TRBJ2-5, with D possibly matching TRBD1 (5 bases). Germline V gene lookup returns CDR1 SGHRS and CDR2 YFSETQ. The CDR3 loop spans 14 amino acids. V lost 2 bases to trimming and J lost 5 bases, with 13 bases between them. The sequenced CDR3 bases are TGCGCCAGCAGCTTTCTCTCATCAGGGGAGACC. Protein: CASSFLSSGET. The entire CDR3 protein reads CASSFLSSGETQYF.

Remarks on this clone: The CDR3 end falls 3 residues outside the read, so it is completed with the germline J gene. The rearrangement uses TRBV7-7 and TRBJ2-7; D possibly corresponds to TRBD1 (5 bases). CDR1 is SSHAT, CDR2 FNYEAQ, per germline (reference sequence). V lost 6 bases, J lost 2 bases, and 14 bases lay in between. This CDR3 is 14 amino acids long. CDR3 amino acids: CASRGYAGPYEQYF. The CDR3 DNA, read in part, is TGTGCCAGCAGGGGTTATGCAGGGCCCTACGAG.

As for this clone: The read falls 3 residues short of the CDR3 end, and the missing part is taken from the germline J gene. The V call is TRBV13, the J call TRBJ2-7; the D is unclear. Germline lookup yields CDR1 PRHDT and CDR2 FYEKMQ (reference sequence). With 1 base removed from V and 3 bases from J, the gap between germline ends came to 7 bases. The CDR3 has 13 amino acids. The part of the CDR3 DNA that was read is TGTGCCAGCAGCTTAGAGTCTAACTACGAG. Translating gives CASSLESNYE. The whole CDR3 protein reads CASSLESNYEQYF.

Regarding this clone: The read ends 3 residues early relative to the CDR3; the germline J gene fills the gap. The V gene is TRBV10-3, the J gene TRBJ1-1; no definite D call. CDR3 length: 13 residues. Germline CDR1 and CDR2: ENHRY and SYGVKD. V was trimmed by 8 bases and J by 1 base, leaving 11 bases between them. CDR3 bases read: TGTGCCATCGGTGGGTCAGCGAACACTGAA. It codes for CAIGGSANTE. The complete CDR3 sequence is CAIGGSANTEAFF.

Comments on this clone: The read stops 3 residues short of the end of the CDR3; the missing end is completed from the germline J gene. The V gene is TRBV19, the J gene TRBJ2-1; D is unresolved. Trimming stripped 3 bases from V and 5 bases from J, with 8 bases between. CDR1 and CDR2 from the germline V gene are LNHDA and SQIVND (reference sequence). The CDR3 totals 13 residues. Partial CDR3 DNA: TGTGCCAGTAGTATCTCGGTGAACAATGAG. This translates into CASSISVNNE. The full CDR3 protein reads CASSISVNNEQFF.

Concerning this clone: The read gets to within 3 residues of the CDR3 end, and the germline J gene fills in the rest. The chain links TRBV5-1 to TRBJ2-1; 7 bases match TRBD1. The CDR3 extends over 15 amino acids. With 4 bases clipped from V and 4 bases from J, the junction kept 8 bases outside the gene matches. CDR1 and CDR2 (germline): SGHRS, YFSETQ. This chain's CDR3 is CASSQPGQFYNEQFF. CDR3 DNA, as far as it was read: TGCGCCAGCAGCCAACCGGGACAGTTTTACAATGAG. Full variable domain (outside the CDR3, taken from reference TRBV5-1 and TRBJ2-1): KAGVTQTPRYLIKTRGQQVTLSCSPISGHRSVSWYQQTPGQGLQFLFEYFSETQRNKGNFPGRFSGRQFSNSRSEMNVSTLELGDSALYLCASSQPGQFYNEQFFGPGTRLTVL.

The chain's CDR3 is CASSWRLAGDRKAETQYF. Incomplete CDR3 DNA: TGTGCCAGCAGTTGGAGACTAGCGGGGGACCGAAAAGCGGAGACC. The chain has TRBV27 and TRBJ2-5; 12 positions match TRBD2. Read sequence stops 3 residues before the CDR3 end, and the germline J gene provides the missing end. This CDR3 contains 18 residues. Germline assignment: CDR1 MNHEY and CDR2 SMNVEV (reference sequence). Trimming at V came to 4 bases and at J to 5 bases, leaving 14 bases not matched to a gene.

Note on this clone: The CDR3 is cut off 3 residues early in the read; its end comes from the germline J gene. V gene TRBV20-1 combines with J gene TRBJ2-3; no firm D call. The length of the CDR3 is 12 residues. The V end lost 1 base, the J end lost 7 bases, and 9 bases lay between the germline ends. Germline V gene lookup returns CDR1 DFQATT and CDR2 SNEGSKA (reference sequence). The CDR3 DNA, read in part, is TGCAGTGCTAGAGCGACTGATTATACG. Its translation: CSARATDYT. The full CDR3 sequence reads CSARATDYTQYF.

Of note for this clone: Read data end 3 residues before the CDR3 end; the end is taken from the germline J gene. The rearrangement uses TRBV6-4 and TRBJ2-1; D is undetermined. Deletions cut 3 bases from V and 8 bases from J, with 5 bases between. The CDR3 spans 11 residues. Germline-derived CDR1 and CDR2 are MRHNA and SNTAGT. The CDR3 DNA, read in part, is TGTGCCAGCAGTGAAGGGTATGAG. It is translated as CASSEGYE. The whole CDR3 is CASSEGYEQFF.

Notes on this clone: Read sequence stops 3 residues before the CDR3 end, and the germline J gene provides the missing end. The gene calls are TRBV7-3 and TRBJ1-2; TRBD1 might be the D (6 bases). This CDR3 region has 13 residues. Trimming stripped 5 bases from V and 3 bases from J, with 10 bases between. Germline loops: CDR1 SGHTA, CDR2 FQGTGA. CDR3 sequence: CASSLGADYGYTF. The sequenced part of the CDR3 DNA is TGTGCCAGCAGCCTGGGGGCTGACTATGGC.

On this clone: Sequencing ends 3 residues short of the CDR3 end; the germline J gene provides the rest. The chain combines TRBV28 with TRBJ1-5; 8 bases map to TRBD1. The J segment lost 2 bases and the V segment lost 5 bases, leaving 11 bases of the junction unmatched. CDR3 size: 17 residues. Germline values: CDR1 MDHEN, CDR2 SYDVKM. The CDR3 bases that were read are TGTGCCAGCAGTCCCGGACAGGGTGTTACCCGCAATCAGCCC. This translates into CASSPGQGVTRNQP. The whole CDR3 region reads CASSPGQGVTRNQPQHF.